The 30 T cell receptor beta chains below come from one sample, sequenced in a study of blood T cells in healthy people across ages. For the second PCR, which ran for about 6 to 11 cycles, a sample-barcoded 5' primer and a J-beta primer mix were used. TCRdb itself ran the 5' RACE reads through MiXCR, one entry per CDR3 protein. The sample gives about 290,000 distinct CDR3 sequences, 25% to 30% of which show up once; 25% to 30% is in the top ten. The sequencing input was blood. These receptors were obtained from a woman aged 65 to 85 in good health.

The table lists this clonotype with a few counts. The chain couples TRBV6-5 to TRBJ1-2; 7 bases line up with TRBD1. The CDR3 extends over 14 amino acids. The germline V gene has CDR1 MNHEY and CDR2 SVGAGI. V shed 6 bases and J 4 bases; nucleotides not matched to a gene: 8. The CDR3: CASSRNRGPYGYTF. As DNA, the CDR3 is TGTGCCAGCAGCCGGAACAGGGGTCCCTATGGCTACACCTTC.

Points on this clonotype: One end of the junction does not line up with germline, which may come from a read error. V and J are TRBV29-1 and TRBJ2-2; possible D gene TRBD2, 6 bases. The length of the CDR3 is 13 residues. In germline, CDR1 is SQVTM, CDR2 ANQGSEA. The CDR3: CSAAWGVTAELFF. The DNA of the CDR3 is TGCAGCGCTGCCTGGGGGGTCACCGCGGAGCTGTTTTTT.

Here the CDR3 reads CASSIEVRTDTQYF. Here the CDR3 DNA reads TGTGCCAGTAGTATAGAGGTTCGGACAGATACGCAGTATTTT. V and J are TRBV19 and TRBJ2-3; no clear D. CDR3 length: 14 amino acids. Germline V lookup: CDR1 LNHDA, CDR2 SQIVND (reference sequence). V lost 0 bases, J lost 3 bases, and 7 bases lay in between.

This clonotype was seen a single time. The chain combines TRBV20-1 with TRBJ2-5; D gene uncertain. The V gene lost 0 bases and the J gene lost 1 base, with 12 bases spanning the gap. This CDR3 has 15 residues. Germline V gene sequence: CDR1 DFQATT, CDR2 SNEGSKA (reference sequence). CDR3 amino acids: CSARDPRTFQETQYF. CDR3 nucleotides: TGCAGTGCTAGAGACCCTAGGACCTTCCAAGAGACCCAGTACTTC.

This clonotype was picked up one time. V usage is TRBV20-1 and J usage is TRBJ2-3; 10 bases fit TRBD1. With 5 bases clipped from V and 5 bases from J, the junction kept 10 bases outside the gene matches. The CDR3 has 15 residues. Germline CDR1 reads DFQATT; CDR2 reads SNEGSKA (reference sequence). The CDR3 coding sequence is TGCAGTGCTCGGACCCCGGGACAGGGGCAAGATACGCAGTATTTT. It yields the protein CSARTPGQGQDTQYF.

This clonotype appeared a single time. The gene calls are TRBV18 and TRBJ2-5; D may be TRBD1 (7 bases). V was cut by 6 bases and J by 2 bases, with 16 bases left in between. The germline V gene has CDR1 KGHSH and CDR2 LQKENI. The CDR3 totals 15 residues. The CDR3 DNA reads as TGTGCCAGCTCCCCAGGACAGGCGGGGCAAGAGACCCAGTACTTC. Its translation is CASSPGQAGQETQYF.

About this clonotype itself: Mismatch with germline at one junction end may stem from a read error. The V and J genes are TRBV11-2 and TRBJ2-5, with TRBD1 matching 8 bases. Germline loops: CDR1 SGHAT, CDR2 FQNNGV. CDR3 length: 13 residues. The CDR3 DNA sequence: TGTGCCGGCAGGACAGGGAACCAAGAGACCCAGTACTTC. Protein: CAGRTGNQETQYF.

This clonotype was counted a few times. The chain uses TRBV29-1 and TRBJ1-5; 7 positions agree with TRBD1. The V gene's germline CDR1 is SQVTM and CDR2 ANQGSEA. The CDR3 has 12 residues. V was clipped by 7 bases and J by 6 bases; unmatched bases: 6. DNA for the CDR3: TGCAGCGCCCAGACAGGGCGTCAGCCCCAGCATTTT. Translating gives CSAQTGRQPQHF.

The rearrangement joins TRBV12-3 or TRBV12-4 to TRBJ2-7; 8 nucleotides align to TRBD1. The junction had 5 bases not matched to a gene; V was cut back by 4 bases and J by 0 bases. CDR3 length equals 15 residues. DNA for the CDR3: TGTGCCAGCAGTTACCAGGGGGCCAGCTCCTACGAGCAGTACTTC. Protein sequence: CASSYQGASSYEQYF.

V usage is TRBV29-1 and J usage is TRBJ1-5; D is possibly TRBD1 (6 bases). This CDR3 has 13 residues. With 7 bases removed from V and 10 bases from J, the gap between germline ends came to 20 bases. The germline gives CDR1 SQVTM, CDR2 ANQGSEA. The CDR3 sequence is CSAKGGPNEPQHF. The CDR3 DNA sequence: TGCAGCGCAAAGGGGGGACCCAACGAACCCCAGCATTTT.

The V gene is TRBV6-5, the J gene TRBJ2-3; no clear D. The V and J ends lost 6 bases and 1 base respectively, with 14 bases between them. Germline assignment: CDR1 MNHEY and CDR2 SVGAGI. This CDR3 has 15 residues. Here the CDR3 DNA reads TGTGCCAGCAGCCGCCTGACACATGGCACAGATACGCAGTATTTT. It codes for CASSRLTHGTDTQYF.

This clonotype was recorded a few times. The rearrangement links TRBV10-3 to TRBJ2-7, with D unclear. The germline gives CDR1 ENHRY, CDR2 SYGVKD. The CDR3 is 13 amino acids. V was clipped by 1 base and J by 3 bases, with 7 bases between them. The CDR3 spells CAISELTSYEQYF. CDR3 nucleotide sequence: TGTGCCATCAGTGAGTTAACCAGCTACGAGCAGTACTTC.

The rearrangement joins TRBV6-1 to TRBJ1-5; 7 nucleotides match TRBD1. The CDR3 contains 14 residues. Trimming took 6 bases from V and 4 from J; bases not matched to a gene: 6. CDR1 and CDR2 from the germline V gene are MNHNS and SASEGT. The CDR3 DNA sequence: TGTGCCAGCAGGAAACAGGGGAGGAATCAGCCCCAGCATTTT. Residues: CASRKQGRNQPQHF.

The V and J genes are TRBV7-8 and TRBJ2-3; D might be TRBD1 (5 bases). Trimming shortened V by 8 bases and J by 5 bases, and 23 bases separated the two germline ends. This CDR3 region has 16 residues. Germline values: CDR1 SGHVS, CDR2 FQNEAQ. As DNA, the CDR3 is TGTGCCAGCGGGGCAGACGGGTCTAAGTTAGTAGATACGCAGTATTTT. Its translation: CASGADGSKLVDTQYF.

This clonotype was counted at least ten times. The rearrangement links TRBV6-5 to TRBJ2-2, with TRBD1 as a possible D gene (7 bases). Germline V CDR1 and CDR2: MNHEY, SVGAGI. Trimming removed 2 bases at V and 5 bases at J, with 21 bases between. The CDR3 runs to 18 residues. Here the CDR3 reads CASSYDPQGRKRTGELFF. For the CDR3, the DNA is TGTGCCAGCAGTTACGACCCACAGGGGAGGAAAAGAACCGGGGAGCTGTTTTTT.

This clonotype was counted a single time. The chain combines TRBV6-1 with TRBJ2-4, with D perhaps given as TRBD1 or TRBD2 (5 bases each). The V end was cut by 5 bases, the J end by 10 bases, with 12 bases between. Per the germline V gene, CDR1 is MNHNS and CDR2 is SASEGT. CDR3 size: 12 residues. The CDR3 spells CASSRDGVIQYF. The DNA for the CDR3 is TGTGCCAGCAGTAGGGACGGAGTAATTCAGTACTTC.

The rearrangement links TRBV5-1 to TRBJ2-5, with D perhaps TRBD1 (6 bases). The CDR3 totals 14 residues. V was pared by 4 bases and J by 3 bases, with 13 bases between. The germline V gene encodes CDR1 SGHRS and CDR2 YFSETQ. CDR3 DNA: TGCGCCAGCAGCAGCTCCAGGGGAGAAGAGACCCAGTACTTC. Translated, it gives CASSSSRGEETQYF.

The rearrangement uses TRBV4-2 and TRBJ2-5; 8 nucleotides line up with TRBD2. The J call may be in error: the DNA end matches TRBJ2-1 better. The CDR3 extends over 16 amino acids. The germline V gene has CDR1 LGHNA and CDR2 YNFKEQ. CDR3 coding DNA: TGTGCCAGCAGCCAGGGCACTAGCGGAGGGGGCAATGAGCAGTTCTTC. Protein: CASSQGTSGGGNEQFF.

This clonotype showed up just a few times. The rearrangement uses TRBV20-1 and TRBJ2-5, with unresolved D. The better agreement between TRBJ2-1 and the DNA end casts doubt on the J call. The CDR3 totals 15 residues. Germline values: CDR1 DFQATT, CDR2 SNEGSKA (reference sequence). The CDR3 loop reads CSARSPESGYNEQFF. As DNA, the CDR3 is TGCAGTGCCAGGTCGCCAGAGAGTGGCTACAATGAGCAGTTCTTC.

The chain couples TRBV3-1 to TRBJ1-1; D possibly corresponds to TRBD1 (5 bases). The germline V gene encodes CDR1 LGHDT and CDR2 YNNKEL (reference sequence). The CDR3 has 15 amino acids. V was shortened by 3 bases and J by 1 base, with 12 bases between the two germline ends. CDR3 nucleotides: TGTGCCAGCAGCCATCCGGGACGGGGGAACACTGAAGCTTTCTTT. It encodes CASSHPGRGNTEAFF.

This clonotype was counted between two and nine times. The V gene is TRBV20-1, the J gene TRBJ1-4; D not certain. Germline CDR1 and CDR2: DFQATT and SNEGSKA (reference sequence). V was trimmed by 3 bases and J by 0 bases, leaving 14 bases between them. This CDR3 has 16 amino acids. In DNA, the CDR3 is TGCAGTGCTAGCGCCCCGTTCATTGCAACTAATGAAAAACTGTTTTTT. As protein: CSASAPFIATNEKLFF.

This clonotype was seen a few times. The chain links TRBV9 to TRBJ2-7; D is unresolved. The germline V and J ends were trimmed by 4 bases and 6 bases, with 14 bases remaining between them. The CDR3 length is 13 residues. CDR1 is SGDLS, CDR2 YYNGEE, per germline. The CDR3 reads CASSRDLLLEQYF. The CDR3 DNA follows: TGTGCCAGCAGCAGAGACCTCTTACTCGAGCAGTACTTC. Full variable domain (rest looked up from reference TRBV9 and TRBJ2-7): DSGVTQTPKHLITATGQRVTLRCSPRSGDLSVYWYQQSLDQGLQFLIQYYNGEERAKGNILERFSAQQFPDLHSELNLSSLELGDSALYFCASSRDLLLEQYFGPGTRLTVT.

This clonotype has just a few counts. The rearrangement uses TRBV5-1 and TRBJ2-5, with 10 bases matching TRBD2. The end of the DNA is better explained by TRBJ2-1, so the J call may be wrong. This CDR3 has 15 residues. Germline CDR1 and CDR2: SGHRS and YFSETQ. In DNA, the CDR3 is TGCGCCAGCAGCTTGGTTCTAGCGGGAGAAACTGAGCAGTTCTTC. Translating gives CASSLVLAGETEQFF.

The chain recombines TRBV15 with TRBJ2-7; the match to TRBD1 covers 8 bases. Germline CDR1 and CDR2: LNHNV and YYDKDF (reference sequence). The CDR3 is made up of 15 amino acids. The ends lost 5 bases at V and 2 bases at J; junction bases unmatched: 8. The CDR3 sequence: CATSARTGKPYEQYF. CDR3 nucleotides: TGTGCCACCAGCGCTCGGACAGGGAAGCCCTACGAGCAGTACTTC. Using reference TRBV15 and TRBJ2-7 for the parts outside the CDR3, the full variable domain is DAMVIQNPRYQVTQFGKPVTLSCSQTLNHNVMYWYQQKSSQAPKLLFHYYDKDFNNEADTPDNFQSRRPNTSFCFLDIRSPGLGDTAMYLCATSARTGKPYEQYFGPGTRLTVT.

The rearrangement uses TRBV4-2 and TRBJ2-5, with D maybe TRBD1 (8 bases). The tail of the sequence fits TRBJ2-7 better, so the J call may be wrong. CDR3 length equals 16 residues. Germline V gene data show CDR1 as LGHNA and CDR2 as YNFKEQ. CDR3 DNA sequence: TGTGCCAGCAGCCAAACAGCGGGACAGGATTTCTACGAGCAGTACTTC. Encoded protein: CASSQTAGQDFYEQYF.

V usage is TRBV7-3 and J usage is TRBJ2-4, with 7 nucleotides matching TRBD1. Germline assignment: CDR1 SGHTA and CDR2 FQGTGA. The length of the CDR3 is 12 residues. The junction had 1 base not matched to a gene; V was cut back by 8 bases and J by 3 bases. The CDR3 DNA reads TGTGCCAGCGGACAGGACAAAAACATTCAGTACTTC. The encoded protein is CASGQDKNIQYF. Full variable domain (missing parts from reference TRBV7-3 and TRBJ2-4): GAGVSQTPSNKVTEKGKYVELRCDPISGHTALYWYRQSLGQGPEFLIYFQGTGAADDSGLPNDRFFAVRPEGSVSTLKIQRTERGDSAVYLCASGQDKNIQYFGAGTRLSVL.

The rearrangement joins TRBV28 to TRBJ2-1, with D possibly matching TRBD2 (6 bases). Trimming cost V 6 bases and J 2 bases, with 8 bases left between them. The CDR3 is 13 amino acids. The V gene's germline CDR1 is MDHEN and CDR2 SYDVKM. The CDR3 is CASSVAAYNEQFF. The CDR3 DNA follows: TGTGCCAGCAGCGTAGCGGCCTACAATGAGCAGTTCTTC.

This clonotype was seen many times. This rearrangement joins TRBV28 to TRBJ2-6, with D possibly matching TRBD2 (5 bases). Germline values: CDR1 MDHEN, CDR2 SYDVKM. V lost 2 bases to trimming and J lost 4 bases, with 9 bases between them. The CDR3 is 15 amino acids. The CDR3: CASSLTGSGANVLTF. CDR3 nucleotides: TGTGCCAGCAGTTTAACGGGGTCCGGGGCCAACGTCCTGACTTTC.

CDR3 DNA: TGTGCCAGCAGCTTAGTGGCACTTACGAACACTGAAGCTTTCTTT. This codes for CASSLVALTNTEAFF. The chain is built from TRBV7-9 and TRBJ1-1; no clear D. Germline CDR1 SEHNR, CDR2 FQNEAQ (reference sequence). CDR3 length: 15 residues. Trimming removed 1 base at V and 1 base at J, with 10 bases between.

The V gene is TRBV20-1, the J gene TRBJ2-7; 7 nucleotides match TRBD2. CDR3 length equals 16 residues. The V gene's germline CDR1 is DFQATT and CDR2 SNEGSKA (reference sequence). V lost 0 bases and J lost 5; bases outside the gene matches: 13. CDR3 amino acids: CSARDRGGNSVHEQYF. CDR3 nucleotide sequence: TGCAGTGCTAGAGATCGGGGAGGGAATAGCGTCCACGAGCAGTACTTC.